The 21 T cell receptor beta chains presented below share a single source sample, sequenced in a study of blood T cell repertoires in COVID-19. Assay: immunoSEQ multiplex PCR; the TCRdb copy retains only in-frame clones and omits some. The data show 160,000 or so clones, with roughly 80% seen just once and roughly 0.52% held by the top ten. Sequencing input: peripheral blood. The receptor set was obtained from a man in his 60s with acute or convalescent COVID-19.

The chain links TRBV15 to TRBJ1-5, with D tentatively TRBD1 (6 bases). The ends were cut back, 0 bases at V and 7 bases at J, with 16 bases in the middle. Germline CDR1 and CDR2: LNHNV and YYDKDF (reference sequence). The CDR3 contains 16 residues. The CDR3 nucleotides read TGTGCCACCAGCAGAGATTTAGGGGCAGGGGCCCAGCCCCAGCATTTT. As protein: CATSRDLGAGAQPQHF.

The J gene is TRBJ2-1, the V gene TRBV28; TRBD2 agrees at 7 bases. Germline V gene sequence: CDR1 MDHEN, CDR2 SYDVKM. The V gene end was trimmed by 1 base and the J gene end by 3 bases; junction bases not matched to a gene: 6. The CDR3 length is 16 residues. The CDR3 nucleotides are TGTGCCAGCAGTTTATTTTCAGCGGGAAACTACAATGAGCAGTTCTTC. Translated, it gives CASSLFSAGNYNEQFF.

V and J are TRBV7-6 and TRBJ2-1; D is possibly TRBD1 (5 bases). The CDR3 consists of 14 residues. Germline V gives CDR1 SGHVS, CDR2 FNYEAQ. V gave up 1 base and J gave up 3 bases, with 7 bases separating them. CDR3 sequence: CASSLVQGYNEQFF. The CDR3 coding sequence is TGTGCCAGCAGCTTAGTCCAGGGCTACAATGAGCAGTTCTTC.

This chain connects TRBV28 to TRBJ1-2; TRBD1 aligns across 8 bases. The junction had 10 bases not matched to a gene; V was cut back by 6 bases and J by 7 bases. This CDR3 is 14 amino acids long. Germline CDR1 MDHEN, CDR2 SYDVKM. The CDR3 nucleotides are TGTGCCAGCAGCCTCGGACAGGGTCTAGGTGGCTACACCTTC. Protein sequence: CASSLGQGLGGYTF.

This chain joins TRBV2 and TRBJ2-7; 10 nucleotides line up with TRBD2. Germline CDR1 and CDR2: SNHLY and FYNNEI. The V segment lost 5 bases and the J segment 5 bases; nucleotides outside the gene matches: 9. The CDR3 is made up of 15 amino acids. The CDR3 spells CASSPESGRAHEQYF. The CDR3 DNA sequence: TGTGCCAGCAGTCCCGAGAGCGGGAGGGCCCACGAGCAGTACTTC.

Points on this clone: The junction shows a germline mismatch at one end, possibly a read error. The V and J genes are TRBV19 and TRBJ2-2, with TRBD2 identical over 7 bases. This CDR3 is 15 amino acids long. The germline V gene encodes CDR1 LNHDA and CDR2 SQIVND (reference sequence). The CDR3 DNA reads TGTGCCAGTAGGATAGCGGGCGGGGCCGCCGGGGAGCTGTTTTTT. It specifies CASRIAGGAAGELFF.

The rearrangement links TRBV7-2 to TRBJ2-7; no clear D. This CDR3 is built from 13 residues. CDR1 is SGHTA, CDR2 FQGNSA, per germline. Deletions cut 5 bases from V and 3 bases from J, with 11 bases between. Here the CDR3 reads CASSPSTYYEQYF. The CDR3 DNA follows: TGTGCCAGCAGCCCCTCGACATACTACGAGCAGTACTTC.

The chain combines TRBV27 with TRBJ1-2, with D possibly being TRBD1 (6 bases). The CDR3 has 14 residues. Deletions cut 6 bases from V and 3 bases from J, with 14 bases between. CDR1 is MNHEY and CDR2 is SMNVEV in the germline V gene (reference sequence). Here the CDR3 reads CASSKLGADYGYTF. As DNA, the CDR3 is TGTGCCAGCAGCAAACTGGGGGCAGACTATGGCTACACCTTC.

J is TRBJ2-7 and V is TRBV6-6; a possible D gene is TRBD1 (6 bases). The ends were cut back, 9 bases at V and 3 bases at J, with 15 bases in the middle. Per the germline V gene, CDR1 is MNHNY and CDR2 is SVGAGI (reference sequence). CDR3 length equals 13 residues. CDR3 sequence reads: CASTGFAGYEQYF. DNA for the CDR3: TGTGCCAGTACAGGGTTCGCGGGCTACGAGCAGTACTTC.

This clone occurred a few times. The rearrangement uses TRBV28 and TRBJ1-6; 8 nucleotides agree with TRBD1. V lost 5 bases to trimming and J lost 7 bases; unmatched junction nucleotides: 7. The CDR3 totals 15 residues. Germline CDR1 is MDHEN and CDR2 is SYDVKM. The CDR3 region is CASSQGQVKNSPLHF. CDR3 DNA: TGTGCCAGCAGTCAGGGACAGGTTAAAAATTCACCCCTCCACTTT.

This clone was seen only a few times. The V gene is TRBV11-2, the J gene TRBJ2-1; 7 nucleotides match TRBD1. The CDR3 loop spans 17 amino acids. Trimming removed 5 bases from V and 3 bases from J; junction bases left unmatched: 13. Germline lookup yields CDR1 SGHAT and CDR2 FQNNGV. CDR3 protein: CASSIQAGGDLYNEQFF. In DNA, the CDR3 is TGTGCCAGCAGCATACAGGCAGGGGGAGACCTCTACAATGAGCAGTTCTTC.

The gene calls are TRBV4-3 and TRBJ2-6; maybe TRBD2 (5 bases). V gave up 4 bases and J gave up 2 bases, with 15 bases separating them. The CDR3 contains 17 residues. The germline V gene has CDR1 LGHNA and CDR2 YSLEER. The CDR3 loop is CASSPAESGAGANVLTF. CDR3 nucleotide sequence: TGCGCCAGCAGCCCCGCTGAGAGCGGAGCTGGGGCCAACGTCCTGACTTTC.

The chain carries TRBV9 and TRBJ2-3, with TRBD2 matching over 11 bases. This CDR3 has 14 amino acids. Germline V gene lookup returns CDR1 SGDLS and CDR2 YYNGEE. J gave up 3 bases and V 5 bases, and 2 bases lay outside the gene matches. CDR3 coding DNA: TGTGCCAGCAGTCGACTAGCGGGGACAGATACGCAGTATTTT. It encodes CASSRLAGTDTQYF.

This clone was picked up a small number of times. The gene calls are TRBV5-6 and TRBJ2-7; unclear D gene. Germline V CDR1 and CDR2: SGHDT, YYEEEE. The ends were cut back, 4 bases at V and 2 bases at J, with 10 bases in the middle. The CDR3 has 13 amino acids. The CDR3 here is CASSESSAYEQYF. Here the CDR3 DNA reads TGTGCCAGCAGCGAGAGCTCGGCCTACGAGCAGTACTTC.

V gene TRBV10-3 combines with J gene TRBJ1-2, with D possibly TRBD1 on 5 matching bases. Germline CDR1 is ENHRY and CDR2 is SYGVKD. The V and J ends lost 10 bases and 5 bases respectively, with 17 bases between them. The CDR3 runs to 13 residues. CDR3 loop: CATDGAGGYGYTF. The CDR3 DNA reads TGTGCCACCGACGGGGCCGGAGGGTATGGCTACACCTTC.

The chain is built from TRBV2 and TRBJ1-2, with no clear D. The length of the CDR3 is 13 residues. V was shortened by 8 bases and J by 7 bases, with 17 bases between the two germline ends. Per germline, CDR1 SNHLY and CDR2 FYNNEI. As DNA, the CDR3 is TGTGCCAGCGGAGTTGGCAGCAGCTCTGGCTACACCTTC. Translated: CASGVGSSSGYTF.

A few counts support this clone. The chain is built from TRBV11-2 and TRBJ1-1; 7 nucleotides match TRBD1. Per the germline V gene, CDR1 is SGHAT and CDR2 is FQNNGV. This CDR3 has 16 residues. J gave up 5 bases and V 3 bases, and 12 bases lay outside the gene matches. The CDR3 sequence is CASSLLTGRRGTEAFF. The CDR3 region has the DNA TGTGCCAGCAGCTTGTTGACAGGGCGGCGGGGAACTGAAGCTTTCTTT.

A single count supports this clone. This rearrangement joins TRBV9 to TRBJ2-2; 11 bases fit TRBD2. With V trimmed by 4 bases and J by 4 bases, 6 bases remained unmatched. The CDR3 spans 16 residues. The germline V gene encodes CDR1 SGDLS and CDR2 YYNGEE. This CDR3 is CASSLSGRAVTGELFF. The DNA for the CDR3 is TGTGCCAGCAGCCTTAGCGGGAGGGCCGTCACCGGGGAGCTGTTTTTT.

The J gene is TRBJ1-5, the V gene TRBV19, with a possible D match to TRBD1 (5 bases). Germline values: CDR1 LNHDA, CDR2 SQIVND (reference sequence). The CDR3 runs 14 residues. V shed 5 bases and J shed 4 bases, with 12 bases lying between them. Here the CDR3 reads CASSQGRVNQPQHF. CDR3 DNA: TGTGCCAGTAGTCAGGGCAGGGTGAATCAGCCCCAGCATTTT.

The V and J genes are TRBV2 and TRBJ2-7; D unresolved. V was cut by 2 bases and J by 4 bases, with 9 bases left in between. Germline assignment: CDR1 SNHLY and CDR2 FYNNEI. The CDR3 has 13 residues. CDR3 coding DNA: TGTGCCAGCAGTGAATTCTGGCGGTACGAGCAGTACTTC. It specifies CASSEFWRYEQYF.

The chain joins TRBV5-6 to TRBJ2-3; D not certain. Germline values: CDR1 SGHDT, CDR2 YYEEEE. The length of the CDR3 is 15 residues. V lost 4 bases and J lost 0, with 12 bases in between. CDR3 sequence reads: CASSLRLTSTDTQYF. The CDR3 region has the DNA TGTGCCAGCAGCCTCCGCCTTACTAGCACAGATACGCAGTATTTT.